This TCR beta chain comes out of a study of blood T cell repertoires in COVID-19 (dated by TCRdb to 2019 to 2021). For the wider study: Samples covering the acute and convalescent phases of COVID-19 were provided by collaborators in the United States, Italy and Spain. The repertoires were made available in a free public database intended to serve as a resource for research on the immune response to SARS-CoV-2. The dataset comprised deeply sampled blood TCRbeta repertoires from subjects exposed to, actively infected with, or recovered from COVID-19. A de-identified subject ID, COVID-19 status, age in years and sex were almost always included in the sample metadata. The samples were drawn from two sources: the first 160 participants of the ongoing ImmuneRACE study, and 1,000 to 1,500 subjects contributed by 6 global collaborators. Where available, HLA class I and class II types were obtained from metadata supplied by the sample provider rather than from assay-based typing. The prospective study material was composed of cDNA or gDNA derived from T cells, B-cell-depleted T cells, or PBMCs. Summary of the overall study and its limitations: How much clinical and demographic metadata was included differed by source and by participant, and the metadata was provided uncurated.

Sequences SGHTA (CDR1) and FQGNSA (CDR2) are obtained from the germline V gene. Its CDR3 holds 12 amino acids, cysteine through phenylalanine. Just the 36-base CDR3 DNA is kept, in frame starting at base 1. Deletion took 4 bases off V and 2 bases off J, with a span of 5 bases between the germline ends. This clone was detected a few times. Its binding antigen is unknown. Nothing much larger sits one base from this clone, and base qualities are not available. The collaborating institutions used their own protocols to collect whole blood in K2EDTA tubes. For TCRbeta analysis, collaborators shipped samples in one of three forms: frozen whole blood, isolated PBMCs, or DNA extracted from either of those sample types. TCRbeta CDR3 regions were amplified from genomic DNA using the immunoSEQ Assay, a bias-controlled multiplex PCR. The study's processing was this. The number of nucleated cells in each sample was estimated by amplification of reference gene primers within the assay. To quantify the absolute abundance of each unique TCRbeta CDR3 rearrangement, sequence reads were collapsed and filtered. For each sample, productive Simpson clonality was calculated as the square root of Simpson's diversity index over productive rearrangements. The table was pulled from immuneACCESS by TCRdb, which kept in-frame rearrangements only. Such tables lose some clones; where checked, under half of the loss comes from unresolved V genes, and the rest has no known cause. That table supplies the V and J calls and clone size; D and trimming were determined from the DNA. This sample comprises around 300,000 clones, around four fifths of them detected only once. The top ten clones comprise roughly 3% of the sample.

Recombination connected TRBV7-2 to TRBJ1-2; confidence is insufficient to name the D gene. The sequenced material came from peripheral blood. The sequence derives from a man aged 25 to 40 with active or convalescent COVID-19. The CDR3 protein: CASSSSNYGYTF. In nucleotides, the sequence is TGTGCCAGCAGCTCCTCCAACTATGGCTACACCTTC.